This T cell receptor (beta chain) was found in a study of a mutant IDH1 vaccine in newly diagnosed glioma. On the study more broadly: Treated patients had a mean age of about 40 years and an approximately 62% male, roughly 40% female split. The earlier regimen, radiotherapy, temozolomide, or both, was most often both. Study-wide results and limits: Immune responses arising from the vaccine appeared in around 92% of patients.

As regards this clone: Its antigen is currently unknown.

V dropped 0 bases and J dropped 3 bases, with 5 bases sitting between them. Germline V CDR1 and CDR2: MNHNS, SASEGT. The CDR3 is 13 amino acids. Clones were read by immunoSEQ multiplex PCR, and TCRdb kept only the in-frame ones, dropping some. The sample lists tens of thousands of clones; 79% were seen once. Time point denoted: baseline, week 1 (first vaccination visit). Treatment given: pre-vaccination baseline after standard-of-care therapy. Patients carried new grade 3 or 4 IDH1-mutant astrocytomas lacking nuclear ATRX. This chain uses TRBV6-1 with TRBJ1-2; D is unclear. The receptor was derived from a man aged 45-60 years with glioma. Sequencing was performed on PBMCs, taken from a glioma patient treated with radiotherapy, temozolomide or both. Here the CDR3 reads CASSEADYYGYTF. DNA for the CDR3: TGTGCCAGCAGTGAAGCAGATTACTATGGCTACACCTTC.